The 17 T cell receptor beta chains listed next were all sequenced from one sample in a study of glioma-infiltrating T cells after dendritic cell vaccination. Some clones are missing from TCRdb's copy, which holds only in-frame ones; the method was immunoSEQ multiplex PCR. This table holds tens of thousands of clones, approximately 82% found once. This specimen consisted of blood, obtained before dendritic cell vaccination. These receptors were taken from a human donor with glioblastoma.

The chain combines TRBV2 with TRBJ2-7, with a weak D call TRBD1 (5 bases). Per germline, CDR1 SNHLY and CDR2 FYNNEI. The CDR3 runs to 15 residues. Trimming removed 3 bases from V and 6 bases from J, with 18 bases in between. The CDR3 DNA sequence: TGTGCCAGCAGTGAGGGGTCCCAGGGTCGGAGCGAGCAGTACTTC. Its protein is CASSEGSQGRSEQYF. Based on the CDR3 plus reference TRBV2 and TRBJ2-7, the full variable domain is EPEVTQTPSHQVTQMGQEVILRCVPISNHLYFYWYRQILGQKVEFLVSFYNNEISEKSEIFDDQFSVERPDGSNFTLKIRSTKLEDSAMYFCASSEGSQGRSEQYFGPGTRLTVT.

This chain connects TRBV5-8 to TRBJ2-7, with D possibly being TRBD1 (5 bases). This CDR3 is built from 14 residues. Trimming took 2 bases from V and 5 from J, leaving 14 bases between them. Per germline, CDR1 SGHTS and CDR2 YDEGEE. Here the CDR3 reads CASSLVQGHDEQYF. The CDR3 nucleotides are TGTGCCAGCAGCTTAGTCCAGGGTCACGACGAGCAGTACTTC.

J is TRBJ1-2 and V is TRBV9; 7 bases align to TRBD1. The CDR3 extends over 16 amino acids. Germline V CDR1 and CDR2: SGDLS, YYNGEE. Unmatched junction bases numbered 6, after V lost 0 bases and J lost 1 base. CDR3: CASSVVVGGLNYGYTF. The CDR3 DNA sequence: TGTGCCAGCAGCGTAGTGGTAGGGGGCCTTAACTATGGCTACACCTTC.

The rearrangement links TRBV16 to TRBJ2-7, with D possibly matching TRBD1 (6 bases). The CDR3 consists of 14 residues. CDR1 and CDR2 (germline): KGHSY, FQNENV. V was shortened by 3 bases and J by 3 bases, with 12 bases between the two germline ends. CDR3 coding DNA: TGTGCCAGCAGCCACCGACAGGTGGGCTACGAGCAGTACTTC. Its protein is CASSHRQVGYEQYF.

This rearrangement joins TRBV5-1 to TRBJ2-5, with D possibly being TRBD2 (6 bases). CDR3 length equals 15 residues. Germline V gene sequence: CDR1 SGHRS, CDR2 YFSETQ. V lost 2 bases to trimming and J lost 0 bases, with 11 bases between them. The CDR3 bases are TGCGCCAGCAGCTTTACCCGGGGGAACCAAGAGACCCAGTACTTC. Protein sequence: CASSFTRGNQETQYF. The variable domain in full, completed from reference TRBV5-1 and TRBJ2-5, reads KAGVTQTPRYLIKTRGQQVTLSCSPISGHRSVSWYQQTPGQGLQFLFEYFSETQRNKGNFPGRFSGRQFSNSRSEMNVSTLELGDSALYLCASSFTRGNQETQYFGPGTRLLVL.

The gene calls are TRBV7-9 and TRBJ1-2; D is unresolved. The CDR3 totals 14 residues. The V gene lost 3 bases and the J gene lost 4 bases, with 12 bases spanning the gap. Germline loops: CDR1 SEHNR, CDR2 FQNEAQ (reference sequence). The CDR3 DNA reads TGTGCCAGCAGCTTGGCCCTTACGGGCTATGGCTACACCTTC. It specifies CASSLALTGYGYTF.

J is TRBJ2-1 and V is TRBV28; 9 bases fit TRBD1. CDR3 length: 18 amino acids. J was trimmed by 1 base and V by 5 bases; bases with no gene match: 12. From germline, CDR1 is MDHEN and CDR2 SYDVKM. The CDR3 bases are TGTGCCAGCAGTCCGGCAGCCGGGACAGGGAAATCCTACAATGAGCAGTTCTTC. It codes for CASSPAAGTGKSYNEQFF.

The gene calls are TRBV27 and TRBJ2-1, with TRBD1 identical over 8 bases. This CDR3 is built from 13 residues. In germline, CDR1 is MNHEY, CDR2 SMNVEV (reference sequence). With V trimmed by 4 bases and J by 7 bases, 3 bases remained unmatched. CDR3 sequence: CASSWDRTNEQFF. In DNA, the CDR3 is TGTGCCAGCAGTTGGGACAGGACAAATGAGCAGTTCTTC.

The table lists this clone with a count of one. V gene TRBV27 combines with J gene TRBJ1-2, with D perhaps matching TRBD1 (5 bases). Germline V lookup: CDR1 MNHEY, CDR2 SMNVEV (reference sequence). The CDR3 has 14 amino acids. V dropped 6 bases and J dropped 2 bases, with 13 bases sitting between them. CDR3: CASRNPTVNYGYTF. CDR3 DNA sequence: TGTGCCAGCAGAAACCCGACAGTAAACTATGGCTACACCTTC.

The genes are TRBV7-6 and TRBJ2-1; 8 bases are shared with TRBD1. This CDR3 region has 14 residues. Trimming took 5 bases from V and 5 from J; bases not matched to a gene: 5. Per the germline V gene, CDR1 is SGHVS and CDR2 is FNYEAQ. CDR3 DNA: TGTGCCAGCAGCACAGGACAGGGAAACAATGAGCAGTTCTTC. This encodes CASSTGQGNNEQFF.

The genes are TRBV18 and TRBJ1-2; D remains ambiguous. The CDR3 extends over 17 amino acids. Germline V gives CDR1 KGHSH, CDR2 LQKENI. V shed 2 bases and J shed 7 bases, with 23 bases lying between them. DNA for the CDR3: TGTGCCAGCTCACCAATTGACTCTGCGGGCCCGACCGGTGGCTACACCTTC. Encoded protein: CASSPIDSAGPTGGYTF.

CDR3 nucleotides: TGCAGTGCACGACAGGGAAATGAGCAGTTCTTC. Encoded protein: CSARQGNEQFF. The chain employs TRBV20-1 and TRBJ2-1; 7 bases align to TRBD1. With V trimmed by 6 bases and J by 7 bases, 3 bases remained unmatched. Per the germline V gene, CDR1 is DFQATT and CDR2 is SNEGSKA (reference sequence). CDR3 size: 11 residues.

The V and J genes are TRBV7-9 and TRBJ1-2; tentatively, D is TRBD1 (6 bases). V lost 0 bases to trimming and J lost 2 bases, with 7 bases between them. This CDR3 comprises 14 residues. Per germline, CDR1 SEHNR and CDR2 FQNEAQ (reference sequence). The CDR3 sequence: CASSLATGNYGYTF. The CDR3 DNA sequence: TGTGCCAGCAGCTTAGCTACAGGGAACTATGGCTACACCTTC.

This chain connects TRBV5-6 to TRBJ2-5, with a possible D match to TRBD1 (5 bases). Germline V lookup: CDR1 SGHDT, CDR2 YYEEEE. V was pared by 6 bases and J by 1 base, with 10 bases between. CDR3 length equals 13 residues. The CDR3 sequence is CASTLQGQETQYF. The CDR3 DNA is TGTGCCAGCACCCTCCAGGGCCAAGAGACCCAGTACTTC.

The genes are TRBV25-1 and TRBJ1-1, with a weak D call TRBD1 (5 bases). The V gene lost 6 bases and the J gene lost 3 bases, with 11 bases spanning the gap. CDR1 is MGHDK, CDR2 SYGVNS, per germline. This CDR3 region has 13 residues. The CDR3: CASSLGVHTEAFF. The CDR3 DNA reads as TGTGCCAGCAGCCTAGGGGTACACACTGAAGCTTTCTTT.

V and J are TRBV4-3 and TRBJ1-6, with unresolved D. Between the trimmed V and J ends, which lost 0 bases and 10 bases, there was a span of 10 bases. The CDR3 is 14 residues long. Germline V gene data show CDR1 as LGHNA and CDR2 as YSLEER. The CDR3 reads CASSQEHSGSPLHF. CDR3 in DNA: TGCGCCAGCAGCCAAGAGCACAGTGGGTCACCCCTCCACTTT.

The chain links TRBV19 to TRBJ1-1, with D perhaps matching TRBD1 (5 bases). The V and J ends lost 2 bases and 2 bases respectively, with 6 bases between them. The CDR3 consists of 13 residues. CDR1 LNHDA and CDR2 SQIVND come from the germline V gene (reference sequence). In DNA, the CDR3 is TGTGCCAGTAGTATAAGGGGAAACACTGAAGCTTTCTTT. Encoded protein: CASSIRGNTEAFF.